This T cell receptor (beta chain) comes out of a study of vaccination effects on CD4 cells after COVID-19. Study-level findings and limits: The authors studied few convalescent patients and collected no early post-infection timepoints.

Subsequent to a culture period of 10 to 11 days, CD4+ T cells were isolated. The study found no prior SARS-CoV-2 infection in the vaccine recipients, who tested negative for nucleocapsid antibodies. Assay: immunoSEQ multiplex PCR; the TCRdb copy retains only in-frame clones and omits some. The top ten clones hold just over 3% of a sample with more than 45,000 clones, about three quarters of them seen once. CDR3 length equals 15 residues. The germline V gene has CDR1 KGHDR and CDR2 SFDVKD. V lost 0 bases, J lost 5 bases, and 3 bases stayed unmatched. This clone has just one count. As yet, its antigen is unknown.

The rearrangement uses TRBV24-1 and TRBJ2-5, with TRBD1 matching 9 bases. The sample consisted of CD4+ T cells from PBMCs cultured without peptide, taken before COVID-19 vaccination. This TCR derives from a human donor who received a COVID-19 vaccine. CDR3 protein: CATSDLTGGEETQYF. CDR3 bases: TGTGCCACCAGTGATTTGACAGGGGGCGAGGAGACCCAGTACTTC.